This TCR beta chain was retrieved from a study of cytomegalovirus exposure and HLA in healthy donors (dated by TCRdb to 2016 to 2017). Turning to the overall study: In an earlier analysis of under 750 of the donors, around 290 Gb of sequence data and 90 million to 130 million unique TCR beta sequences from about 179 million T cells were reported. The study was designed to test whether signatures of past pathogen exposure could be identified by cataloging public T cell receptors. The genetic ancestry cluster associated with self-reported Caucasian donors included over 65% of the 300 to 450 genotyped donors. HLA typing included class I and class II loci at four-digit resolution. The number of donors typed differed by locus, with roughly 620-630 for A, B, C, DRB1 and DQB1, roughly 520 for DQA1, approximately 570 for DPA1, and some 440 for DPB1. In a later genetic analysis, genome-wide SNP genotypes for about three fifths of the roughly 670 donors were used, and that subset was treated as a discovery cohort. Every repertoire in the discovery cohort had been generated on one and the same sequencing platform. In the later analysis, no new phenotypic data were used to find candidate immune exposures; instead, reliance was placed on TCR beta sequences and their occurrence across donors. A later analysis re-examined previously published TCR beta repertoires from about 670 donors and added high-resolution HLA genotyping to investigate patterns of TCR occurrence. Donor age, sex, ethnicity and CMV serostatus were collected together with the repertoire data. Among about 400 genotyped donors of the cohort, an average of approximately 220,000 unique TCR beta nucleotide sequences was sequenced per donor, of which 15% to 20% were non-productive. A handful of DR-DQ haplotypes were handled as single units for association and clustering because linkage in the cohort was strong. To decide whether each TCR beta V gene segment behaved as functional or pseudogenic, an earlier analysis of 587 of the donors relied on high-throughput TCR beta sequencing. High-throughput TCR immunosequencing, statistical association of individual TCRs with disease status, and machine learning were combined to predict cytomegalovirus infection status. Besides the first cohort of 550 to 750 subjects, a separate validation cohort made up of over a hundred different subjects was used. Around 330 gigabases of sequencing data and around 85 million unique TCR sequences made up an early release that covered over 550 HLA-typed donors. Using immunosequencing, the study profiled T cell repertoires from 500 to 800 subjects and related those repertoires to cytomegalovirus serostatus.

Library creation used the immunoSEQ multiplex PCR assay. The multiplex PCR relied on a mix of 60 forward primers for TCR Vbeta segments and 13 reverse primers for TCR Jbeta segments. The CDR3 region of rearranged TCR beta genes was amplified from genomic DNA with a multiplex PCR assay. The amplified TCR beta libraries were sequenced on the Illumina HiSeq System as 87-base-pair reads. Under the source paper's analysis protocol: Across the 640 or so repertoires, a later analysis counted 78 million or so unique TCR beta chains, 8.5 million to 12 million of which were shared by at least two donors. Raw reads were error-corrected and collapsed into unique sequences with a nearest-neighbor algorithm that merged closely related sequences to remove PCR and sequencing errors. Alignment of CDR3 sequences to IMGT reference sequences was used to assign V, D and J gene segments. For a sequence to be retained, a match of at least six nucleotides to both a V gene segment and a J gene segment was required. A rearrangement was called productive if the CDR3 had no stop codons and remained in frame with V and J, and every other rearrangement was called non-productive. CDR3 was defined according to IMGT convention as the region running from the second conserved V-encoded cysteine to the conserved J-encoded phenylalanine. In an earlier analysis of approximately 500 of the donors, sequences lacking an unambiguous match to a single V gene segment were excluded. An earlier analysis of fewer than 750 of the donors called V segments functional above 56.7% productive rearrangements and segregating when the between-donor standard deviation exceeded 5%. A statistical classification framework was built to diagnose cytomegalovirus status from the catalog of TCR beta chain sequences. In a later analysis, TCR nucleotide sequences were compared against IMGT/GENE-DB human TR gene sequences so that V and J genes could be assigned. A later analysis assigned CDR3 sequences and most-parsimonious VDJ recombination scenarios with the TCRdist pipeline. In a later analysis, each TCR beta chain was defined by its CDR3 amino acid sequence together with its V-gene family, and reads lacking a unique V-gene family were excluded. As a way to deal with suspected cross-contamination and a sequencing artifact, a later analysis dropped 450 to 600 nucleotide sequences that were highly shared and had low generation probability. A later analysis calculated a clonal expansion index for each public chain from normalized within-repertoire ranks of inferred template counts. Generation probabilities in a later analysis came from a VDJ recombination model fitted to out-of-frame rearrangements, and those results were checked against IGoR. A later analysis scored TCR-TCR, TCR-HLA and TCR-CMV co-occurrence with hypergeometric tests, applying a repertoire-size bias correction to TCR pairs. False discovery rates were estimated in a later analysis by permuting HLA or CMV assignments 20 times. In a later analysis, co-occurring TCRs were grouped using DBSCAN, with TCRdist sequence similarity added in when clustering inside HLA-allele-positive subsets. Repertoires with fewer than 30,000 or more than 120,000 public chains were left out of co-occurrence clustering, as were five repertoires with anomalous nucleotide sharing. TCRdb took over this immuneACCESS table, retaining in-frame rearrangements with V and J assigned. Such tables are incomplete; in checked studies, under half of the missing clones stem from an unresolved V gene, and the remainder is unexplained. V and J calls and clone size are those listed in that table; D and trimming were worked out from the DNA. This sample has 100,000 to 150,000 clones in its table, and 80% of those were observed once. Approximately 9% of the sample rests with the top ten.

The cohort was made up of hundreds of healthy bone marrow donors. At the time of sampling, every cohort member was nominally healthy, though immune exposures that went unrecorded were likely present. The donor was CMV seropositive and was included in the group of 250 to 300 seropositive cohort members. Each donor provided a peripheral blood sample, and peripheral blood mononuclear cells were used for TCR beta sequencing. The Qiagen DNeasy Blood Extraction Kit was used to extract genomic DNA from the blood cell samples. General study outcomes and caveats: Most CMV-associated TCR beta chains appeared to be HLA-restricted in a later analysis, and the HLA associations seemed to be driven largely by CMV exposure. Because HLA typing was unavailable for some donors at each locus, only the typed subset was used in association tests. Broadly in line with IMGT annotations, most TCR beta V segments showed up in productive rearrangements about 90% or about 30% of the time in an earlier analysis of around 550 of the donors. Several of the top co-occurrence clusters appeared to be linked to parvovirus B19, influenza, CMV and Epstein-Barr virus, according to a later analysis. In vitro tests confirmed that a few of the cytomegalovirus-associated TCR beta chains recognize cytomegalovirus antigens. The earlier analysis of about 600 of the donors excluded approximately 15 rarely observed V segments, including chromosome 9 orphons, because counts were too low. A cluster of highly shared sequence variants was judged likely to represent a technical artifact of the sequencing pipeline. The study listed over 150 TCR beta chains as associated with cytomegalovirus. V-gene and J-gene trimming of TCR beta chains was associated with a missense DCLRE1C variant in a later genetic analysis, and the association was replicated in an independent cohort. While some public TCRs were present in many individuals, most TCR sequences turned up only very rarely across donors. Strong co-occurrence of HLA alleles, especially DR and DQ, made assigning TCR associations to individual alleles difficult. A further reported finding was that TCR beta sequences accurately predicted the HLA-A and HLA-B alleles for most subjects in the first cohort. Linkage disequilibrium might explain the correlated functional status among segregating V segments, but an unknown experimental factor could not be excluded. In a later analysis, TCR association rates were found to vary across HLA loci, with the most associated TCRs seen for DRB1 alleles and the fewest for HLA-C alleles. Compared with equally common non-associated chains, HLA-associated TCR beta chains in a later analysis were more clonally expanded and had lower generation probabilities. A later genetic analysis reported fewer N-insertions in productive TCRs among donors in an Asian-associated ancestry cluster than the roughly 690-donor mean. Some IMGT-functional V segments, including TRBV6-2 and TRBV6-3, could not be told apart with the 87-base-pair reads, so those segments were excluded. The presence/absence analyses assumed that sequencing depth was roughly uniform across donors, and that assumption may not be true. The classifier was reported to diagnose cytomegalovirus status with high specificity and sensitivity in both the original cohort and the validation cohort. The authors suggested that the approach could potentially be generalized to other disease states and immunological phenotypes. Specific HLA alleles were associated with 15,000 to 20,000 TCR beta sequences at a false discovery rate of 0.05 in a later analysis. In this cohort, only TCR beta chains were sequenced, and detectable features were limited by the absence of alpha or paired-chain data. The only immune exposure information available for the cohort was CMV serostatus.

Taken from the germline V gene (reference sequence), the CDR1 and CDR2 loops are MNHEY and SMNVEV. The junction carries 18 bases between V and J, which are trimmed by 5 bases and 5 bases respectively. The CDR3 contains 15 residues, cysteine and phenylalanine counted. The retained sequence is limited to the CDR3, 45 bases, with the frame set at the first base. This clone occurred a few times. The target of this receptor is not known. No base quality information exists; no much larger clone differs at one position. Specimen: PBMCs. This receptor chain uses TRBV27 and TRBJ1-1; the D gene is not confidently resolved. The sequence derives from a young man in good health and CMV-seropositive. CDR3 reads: CASSIDPTTRTEAFF. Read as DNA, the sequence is TGTGCCAGCAGTATTGACCCAACAACGAGGACTGAAGCTTTCTTT.